The 30 T cell receptor beta chains given below trace back to one sample, sequenced in a study of blood T cell repertoires in COVID-19. Some clones are missing from TCRdb's copy, which holds only in-frame ones; the method was immunoSEQ multiplex PCR. The sample yields around 300,000 clones, 83% seen once. The sequenced sample consisted of peripheral blood. The origin of the receptors is a woman aged 50 to 60 who had recovered from COVID-19.

V gene TRBV11-2 combines with J gene TRBJ2-5; 9 bases are a match to TRBD1. Germline CDR1 SGHAT, CDR2 FQNNGV. CDR3 length equals 15 residues. V lost 5 bases and J lost 5; bases outside the gene matches: 9. The CDR3 DNA reads TGTGCCAGCAGCGGCCGGGACAGGGTAGGGGAGACCCAGTACTTC. Its translation is CASSGRDRVGETQYF. The whole variable domain, filled in from reference TRBV11-2 and TRBJ2-5, reads EAGVAQSPRYKIIEKRQSVAFWCNPISGHATLYWYQQILGQGPKLLIQFQNNGVVDDSQLPKDRFSAERLKGVDSTLKIQPAKLEDSAVYLCASSGRDRVGETQYFGPGTRLLVL.

The V call is TRBV18, the J call TRBJ2-2; a weak D match, TRBD1 (5 bases). From germline, CDR1 is KGHSH and CDR2 LQKENI. The length of the CDR3 is 15 residues. V lost 4 bases, J lost 3 bases, and 12 bases lay in between. CDR3 in DNA: TGTGCCAGCTCACTAGACGACAGCTACACCGGGGAGCTGTTTTTT. It is translated as CASSLDDSYTGELFF.

The rearrangement links TRBV6-2 or TRBV6-3 to TRBJ2-7; 9 bases align to TRBD1. Losses at the gene ends were 2 bases for V and 6 bases for J; bases not matched to a gene: 11. The CDR3 has 16 residues. The germline V gene has CDR1 MNHEY and CDR2 SVGEGT. CDR3 in amino acids: CASSYNTGTGFGEQYF. The CDR3 DNA reads TGTGCCAGCAGTTACAACACCGGGACAGGGTTTGGCGAGCAGTACTTC.

V is TRBV7-2 and J is TRBJ2-5; TRBD2 might be the D (5 bases). Trimming removed 5 bases from V and 6 bases from J, with 16 bases in between. This CDR3 comprises 14 residues. Per the germline V gene, CDR1 is SGHTA and CDR2 is FQGNSA. Here the CDR3 DNA reads TGTGCCAGCAGCCTTTCGGGGTTAATTAAGACCCAGTACTTC. Its protein product is CASSLSGLIKTQYF.

A word on this clone: Mismatch with germline at one junction end may stem from a read error. The chain employs TRBV29-1 and TRBJ2-1; D might be TRBD1 (6 bases). CDR1 is SQVTM, CDR2 ANQGSEA, per germline. This CDR3 is 14 amino acids long. CDR3 bases: TGCAGCGTTGTTACAGGGACGTCCTCCAATGAGCAGTTCTTC. Amino acids: CSVVTGTSSNEQFF.

This clone was seen just once. J is TRBJ1-1 and V is TRBV21-1; the D segment call TRBD1 is taken from the table without a DNA check. TRBV21-1 is an annotated pseudogene. The CDR3 loop spans 14 amino acids. The CDR3, as DNA: TGTGCCAGCAGCAAAGGCAGGGAGAACACTGAAGCTTTCTTT. Its protein is CASSKGRENTEAFF.

The chain couples TRBV25-1 to TRBJ1-5, with D tentatively TRBD1 (5 bases). V lost 2 bases and J 6 bases, leaving 17 bases between the germline ends. The CDR3 spans 16 residues. Germline V gene sequence: CDR1 MGHDK, CDR2 SYGVNS. The CDR3: CASSEKAGRAGQPQHF. The CDR3 region has the DNA TGTGCCAGCAGTGAAAAAGCGGGACGGGCCGGTCAGCCCCAGCATTTT. Combining the CDR3 with reference TRBV25-1 and TRBJ1-5 gives the whole variable domain EADIYQTPRYLVIGTGKKITLECSQTMGHDKMYWYQQDPGMELHLIHYSYGVNSTEKGDLSSESTVSRIRTEHFPLTLESARPSHTSQYLCASSEKAGRAGQPQHFGDGTRLSIL.

The rearrangement links TRBV2 to TRBJ2-3; no definite D call. Deletions cut 0 bases from V and 4 bases from J, with 17 bases between. CDR1 and CDR2 from the germline V gene are SNHLY and FYNNEI. This CDR3 region has 17 residues. Here the CDR3 reads CASSEALRGQRADTQYF. The DNA of the CDR3 is TGTGCCAGCAGTGAAGCGCTTCGTGGGCAACGAGCAGATACGCAGTATTTT.

The chain uses TRBV29-1 and TRBJ1-3; TRBD1 might be the D (6 bases). CDR3 size: 15 residues. Germline-derived CDR1 and CDR2 are SQVTM and ANQGSEA. V lost 7 bases and J lost 0, with 16 bases in between. CDR3 protein: CSAAGTSSSGNTIYF. CDR3 nucleotides: TGCAGCGCTGCCGGGACATCGAGCTCTGGAAACACCATATATTTT.

The chain couples TRBV19 to TRBJ1-3; D unclear. Deletions cut 6 bases from V and 0 bases from J, with 12 bases between. The CDR3 is 15 residues long. The germline CDR1 and CDR2 sequences are LNHDA and SQIVND (reference sequence). This chain's CDR3 is CASRISHRSGNTIYF. The CDR3 DNA reads as TGTGCCAGTAGGATTAGCCACCGCTCTGGAAACACCATATATTTT.

The chain joins TRBV28 to TRBJ1-5; weak D call: TRBD1 (5 bases). With 8 bases removed from V and 0 bases from J, the gap between germline ends came to 17 bases. The CDR3 is 16 residues long. CDR1 is MDHEN and CDR2 is SYDVKM in the germline V gene. For the CDR3, the DNA is TGTGCCAGCGGCTGGGGGGTTTTTATTAGCAATCAGCCCCAGCATTTT. Translated, it gives CASGWGVFISNQPQHF. The full variable domain, rest sourced from reference TRBV28 and TRBJ1-5, is DVKVTQSSRYLVKRTGEKVFLECVQDMDHENMFWYRQDPGLGLRLIYFSYDVKMKEKGDIPEGYSVSREKKERFSLILESASTNQTSMYLCASGWGVFISNQPQHFGDGTRLSIL.

This clone was counted once. The gene calls are TRBV28 and TRBJ1-5; perhaps TRBD1 as D (5 bases). The CDR3 has 18 residues. V was clipped by 4 bases and J by 5 bases, with 24 bases between them. Per the germline V gene, CDR1 is MDHEN and CDR2 is SYDVKM. The CDR3 DNA reads TGTGCCAGCAGTTCTCCACCGGGGGGACCCAATAGGGATCAGCCCCAGCATTTT. Residues: CASSSPPGGPNRDQPQHF.

The J gene is TRBJ1-1, the V gene TRBV7-3, with 8 bases identical to TRBD1. The CDR3 runs 13 residues. The germline CDR1 and CDR2 sequences are SGHTA and FQGTGA. The ends lost 6 bases at V and 4 bases at J; junction bases unmatched: 4. The DNA for the CDR3 is TGTGCCAGCAGATTTACAGGGGGCACTGAAGCTTTCTTT. It encodes CASRFTGGTEAFF.

The chain has TRBV24-1 and TRBJ1-4; 9 nucleotides line up with TRBD1. Germline values: CDR1 KGHDR, CDR2 SFDVKD. The CDR3 sequence is 15 residues long. Unmatched junction bases numbered 6, after V lost 3 bases and J lost 8 bases. CDR3: CATSDRDRADEKLFF. Here the CDR3 DNA reads TGTGCCACCAGTGATCGGGACAGGGCTGACGAAAAACTGTTTTTT.

The genes are TRBV18 and TRBJ1-2; 7 bases fit TRBD1. Trimming at V came to 0 bases and at J to 5 bases, leaving 3 bases not matched to a gene. CDR1 and CDR2 (germline): KGHSH, LQKENI. The CDR3 spans 14 residues. CDR3 in amino acids: CASSPPGTDYGYTF. The CDR3, as DNA: TGTGCCAGCTCACCACCCGGGACAGATTATGGCTACACCTTC.

V gene TRBV25-1 combines with J gene TRBJ2-2; tentatively, D is TRBD1 (5 bases). The CDR3 is 13 amino acids. Deletions cut 4 bases from V and 4 bases from J, with 7 bases between. Germline assignment: CDR1 MGHDK and CDR2 SYGVNS. CDR3 in DNA: TGTGCCAGCAGTGCCACAGGCACCGGGGAGCTGTTTTTT. It translates to CASSATGTGELFF.

The gene calls are TRBV24-1 and TRBJ2-2; tentative D call: TRBD2 (6 bases). The CDR3 has 16 residues. Germline CDR1 reads KGHDR; CDR2 reads SFDVKD. V was trimmed by 3 bases and J by 0 bases, leaving 10 bases between them. CDR3 sequence (DNA): TGTGCCACCAGTGATCCCGGGGGACCGAACACCGGGGAGCTGTTTTTT. Protein product: CATSDPGGPNTGELFF.

The chain combines TRBV29-1 with TRBJ2-1; TRBD2 aligns across 9 bases. Trimming cost V 6 bases and J 5 bases; bases outside gene matches: 2. There are 12 residues in the CDR3. The germline CDR1 and CDR2 sequences are SQVTM and ANQGSEA. The CDR3 here is CSVIAGDNEQFF. CDR3 nucleotides: TGCAGCGTAATAGCGGGGGACAATGAGCAGTTCTTC.

The chain employs TRBV28 and TRBJ2-6, with TRBD1 matching over 10 bases. After removal of 6 bases from V and 0 bases from J, the junction contained 5 bases not matched to a gene. Germline CDR1 is MDHEN and CDR2 is SYDVKM. This CDR3 is 17 amino acids long. The CDR3: CASRAGTGDSGANVLTF. The CDR3 DNA reads as TGTGCCAGCAGGGCCGGGACAGGGGACTCTGGGGCCAACGTCCTGACTTTC.

The V and J genes are TRBV18 and TRBJ1-1, with D hard to call. The CDR3 runs to 15 residues. Germline CDR1 reads KGHSH; CDR2 reads LQKENI. V lost 2 bases and J lost 0, with 10 bases in between. CDR3 region: CASSPNPGMNTEAFF. The CDR3 coding sequence is TGTGCCAGCTCACCAAACCCAGGCATGAACACTGAAGCTTTCTTT.

This sequence joins TRBV5-5 and TRBJ2-1; D is undetermined. The CDR3 spans 16 residues. Germline CDR1 and CDR2: SGHKS and YYEKEE (reference sequence). The V gene lost 1 base and the J gene lost 1 base, with 12 bases spanning the gap. The CDR3 region is CASSLRSAQSYNEQFF. In nucleotides, the CDR3 is TGTGCCAGCAGCTTGAGAAGCGCCCAATCCTACAATGAGCAGTTCTTC. The whole variable domain, remainder taken from reference TRBV5-5 and TRBJ2-1, is DAGVTQSPTHLIKTRGQQVTLRCSPISGHKSVSWYQQVLGQGPQFIFQYYEKEERGRGNFPDRFSARQFPNYSSELNVNALLLGDSALYLCASSLRSAQSYNEQFFGPGTRLTVL.

The CDR3 DNA is TGTGCCAGCTCATCCGACAGGCAAGAGACCCAGTACTTC. Protein: CASSSDRQETQYF. The rearrangement uses TRBV18 and TRBJ2-5; D may be TRBD1 (6 bases). The CDR3 runs to 13 residues. V dropped 5 bases and J dropped 2 bases, with 9 bases sitting between them. Germline V lookup: CDR1 KGHSH, CDR2 LQKENI.

The CDR3 loop is CASRPGQGASGANVLTF. The CDR3 DNA is TGTGCCAGCAGGCCGGGACAGGGGGCGTCTGGGGCCAACGTCCTGACTTTC. The chain has TRBV5-4 and TRBJ2-6, with 12 bases lining up with TRBD1. Losses at the gene ends were 5 bases for V and 1 base for J; bases not matched to a gene: 4. Germline assignment: CDR1 SGHNT and CDR2 YYREEE (reference sequence). CDR3 length equals 17 residues.

The chain combines TRBV28 with TRBJ2-2, with D perhaps matching TRBD1 (5 bases). V lost 0 bases to trimming and J lost 2 bases, with 10 bases between them. Germline CDR1 MDHEN, CDR2 SYDVKM. This CDR3 has 16 residues. DNA for the CDR3: TGTGCCAGCAGTTTATGGGGGCCGTTTAACACCGGGGAGCTGTTTTTT. This sequence encodes CASSLWGPFNTGELFF.

This chain joins TRBV9 and TRBJ2-5, with 10 bases that match TRBD2. The CDR3 extends over 15 amino acids. Trimming cost V 4 bases and J 5 bases; bases outside gene matches: 8. The germline CDR1 and CDR2 sequences are SGDLS and YYNGEE. CDR3 nucleotides: TGTGCCAGCAGCCCTAGCGGGGGAGCCGGGGAGACCCAGTACTTC. Amino acids: CASSPSGGAGETQYF.

The V gene is TRBV4-2, the J gene TRBJ2-1; D is ambiguous. The CDR3 is made up of 17 amino acids. Germline V gives CDR1 LGHNA, CDR2 YNFKEQ. With 0 bases removed from V and 0 bases from J, the gap between germline ends came to 12 bases. The DNA of the CDR3 is TGTGCCAGCAGCCAAGAATCCCTTGTGAGCTCCTACAATGAGCAGTTCTTC. Encoded protein: CASSQESLVSSYNEQFF.

The chain has TRBV5-1 and TRBJ2-5; D possibly corresponds to TRBD2 (6 bases). The CDR3 covers 11 residues. Germline V gene data show CDR1 as SGHRS and CDR2 as YFSETQ. Trimming stripped 5 bases from V and 5 bases from J, with 7 bases between. Here the CDR3 DNA reads TGCGCCAGCAGGGCGGGGGAGACCCAGTACTTC. This translates into CASRAGETQYF. The whole variable domain, filled in from reference TRBV5-1 and TRBJ2-5, reads KAGVTQTPRYLIKTRGQQVTLSCSPISGHRSVSWYQQTPGQGLQFLFEYFSETQRNKGNFPGRFSGRQFSNSRSEMNVSTLELGDSALYLCASRAGETQYFGPGTRLLVL.

This chain connects TRBV5-4 to TRBJ2-2; TRBD2 might be the D (5 bases). V was pared by 0 bases and J by 1 base, with 10 bases between. CDR1 and CDR2 from the germline V gene are SGHNT and YYREEE (reference sequence). This CDR3 contains 16 residues. CDR3 bases: TGTGCCAGCAGCTTGGCCAGTCGGGGGAACACCGGGGAGCTGTTTTTT. The encoded protein is CASSLASRGNTGELFF. Using reference TRBV5-4 and TRBJ2-2 for the parts outside the CDR3, the full variable domain is ETGVTQSPTHLIKTRGQQVTLRCSSQSGHNTVSWYQQALGQGPQFIFQYYREEENGRGNFPPRFSGLQFPNYSSELNVNALELDDSALYLCASSLASRGNTGELFFGEGSRLTVL.

The V gene is TRBV5-1, the J gene TRBJ1-5; D is uncertain. Looked up from germline, CDR1 is SGHRS and CDR2 is YFSETQ. The CDR3 loop spans 11 amino acids. V lost 5 bases, J lost 6 bases, and 6 bases lay in between. This CDR3 is CASRAIQPQHF. The CDR3, as DNA: TGCGCCAGCAGAGCAATTCAGCCCCAGCATTTT.

The gene calls are TRBV10-1 and TRBJ2-3, with TRBD2 as a possible D gene (6 bases). Trimming removed 8 bases from V and 4 bases from J, with 16 bases in between. The CDR3 consists of 14 residues. The germline V gene has CDR1 WNHNN and CDR2 SYGVQD (reference sequence). CDR3 DNA: TGCGCCAGCCGCCAGGGAGGTGGGGCAGATACGCAGTATTTT. Translating it yields CASRQGGGADTQYF.